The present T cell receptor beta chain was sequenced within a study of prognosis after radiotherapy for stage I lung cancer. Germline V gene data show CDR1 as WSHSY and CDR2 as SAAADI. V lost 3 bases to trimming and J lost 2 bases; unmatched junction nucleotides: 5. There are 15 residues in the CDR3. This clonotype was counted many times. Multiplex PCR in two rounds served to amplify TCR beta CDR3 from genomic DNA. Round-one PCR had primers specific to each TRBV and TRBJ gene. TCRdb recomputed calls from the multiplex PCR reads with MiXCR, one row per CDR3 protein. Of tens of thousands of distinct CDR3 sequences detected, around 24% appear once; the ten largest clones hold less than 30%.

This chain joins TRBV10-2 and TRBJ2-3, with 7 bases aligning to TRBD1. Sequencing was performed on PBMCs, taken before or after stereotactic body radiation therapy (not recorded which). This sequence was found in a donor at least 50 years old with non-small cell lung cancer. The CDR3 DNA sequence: TGCGCCAGCAGTGAAGTGACAGGGCCCACAGATACGCAGTATTTT. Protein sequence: CASSEVTGPTDTQYF.